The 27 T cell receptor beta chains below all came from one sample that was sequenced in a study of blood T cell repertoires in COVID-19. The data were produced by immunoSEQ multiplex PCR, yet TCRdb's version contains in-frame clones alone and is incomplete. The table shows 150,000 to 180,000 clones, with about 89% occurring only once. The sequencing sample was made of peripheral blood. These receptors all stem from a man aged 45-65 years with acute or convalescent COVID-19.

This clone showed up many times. CDR3 protein: CASSFRLAGDREQYF. The DNA for the CDR3 is TGTGCCAGCAGTTTTAGGCTAGCGGGAGACCGCGAGCAGTACTTC. J is TRBJ2-7 and V is TRBV27; 10 bases fit TRBD2. J gave up 6 bases and V 3 bases, and 8 bases lay outside the gene matches. Germline V lookup: CDR1 MNHEY, CDR2 SMNVEV (reference sequence). The CDR3 runs 15 residues.

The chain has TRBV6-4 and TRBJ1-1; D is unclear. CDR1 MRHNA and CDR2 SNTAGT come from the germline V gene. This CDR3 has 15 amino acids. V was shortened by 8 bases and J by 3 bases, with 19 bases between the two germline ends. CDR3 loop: CASDGRRNLDTEAFF. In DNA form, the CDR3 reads TGTGCCAGCGACGGTCGGCGGAACTTGGACACTGAAGCTTTCTTT.

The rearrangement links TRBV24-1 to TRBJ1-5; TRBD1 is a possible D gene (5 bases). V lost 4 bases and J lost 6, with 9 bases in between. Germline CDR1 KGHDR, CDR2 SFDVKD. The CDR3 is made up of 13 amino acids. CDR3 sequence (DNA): TGTGCCACCAGTGACCAGGGTTTTCAGCCCCAGCATTTT. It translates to CATSDQGFQPQHF.

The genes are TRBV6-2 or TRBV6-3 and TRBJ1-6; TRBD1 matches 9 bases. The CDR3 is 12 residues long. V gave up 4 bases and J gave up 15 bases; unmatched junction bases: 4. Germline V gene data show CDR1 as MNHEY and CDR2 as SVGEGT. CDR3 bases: TGTGCCAGCAGTTTAACGACAGGGGGCCTCCACTTT. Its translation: CASSLTTGGLHF.

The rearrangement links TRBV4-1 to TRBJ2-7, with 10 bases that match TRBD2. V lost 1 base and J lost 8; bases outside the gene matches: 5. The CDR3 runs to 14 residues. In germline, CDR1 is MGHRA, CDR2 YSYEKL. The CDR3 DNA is TGCGCCAGCAGCCAAGCAGCGGGAGGGCCGAAGCAGTACTTC. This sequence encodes CASSQAAGGPKQYF.

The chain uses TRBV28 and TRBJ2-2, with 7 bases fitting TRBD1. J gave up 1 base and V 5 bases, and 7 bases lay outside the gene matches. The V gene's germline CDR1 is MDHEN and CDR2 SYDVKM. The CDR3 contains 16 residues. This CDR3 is CASSTPGQKNTGELFF. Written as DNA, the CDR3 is TGTGCCAGCAGTACTCCGGGACAGAAGAACACCGGGGAGCTGTTTTTT. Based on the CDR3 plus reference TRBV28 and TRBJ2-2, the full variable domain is DVKVTQSSRYLVKRTGEKVFLECVQDMDHENMFWYRQDPGLGLRLIYFSYDVKMKEKGDIPEGYSVSREKKERFSLILESASTNQTSMYLCASSTPGQKNTGELFFGEGSRLTVL.

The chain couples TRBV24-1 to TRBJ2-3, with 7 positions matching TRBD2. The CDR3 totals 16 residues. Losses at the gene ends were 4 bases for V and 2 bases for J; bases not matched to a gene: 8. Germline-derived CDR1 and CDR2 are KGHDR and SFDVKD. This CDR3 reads CATSDRSGVNTDTQYF. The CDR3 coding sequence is TGTGCCACCAGTGACCGAAGCGGGGTCAACACAGATACGCAGTATTTT.

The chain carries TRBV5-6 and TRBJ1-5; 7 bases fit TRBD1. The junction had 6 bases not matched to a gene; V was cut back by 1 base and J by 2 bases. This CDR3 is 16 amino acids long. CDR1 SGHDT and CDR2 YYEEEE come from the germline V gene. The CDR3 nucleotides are TGTGCCAGCAGCTTGAGTGTCACAGGGGGCAATCAGCCCCAGCATTTT. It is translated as CASSLSVTGGNQPQHF.

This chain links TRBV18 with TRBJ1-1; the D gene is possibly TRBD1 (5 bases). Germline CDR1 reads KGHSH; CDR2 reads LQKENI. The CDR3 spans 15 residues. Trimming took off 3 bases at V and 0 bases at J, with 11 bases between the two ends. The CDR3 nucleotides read TGTGCCAGCTCACCCCAGGGTACAATGAACACTGAAGCTTTCTTT. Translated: CASSPQGTMNTEAFF.

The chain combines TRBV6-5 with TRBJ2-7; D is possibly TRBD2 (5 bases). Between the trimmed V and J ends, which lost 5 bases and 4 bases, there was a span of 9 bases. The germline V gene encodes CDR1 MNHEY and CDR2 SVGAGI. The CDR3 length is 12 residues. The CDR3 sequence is CASSLRGYEQYV. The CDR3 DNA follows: TGTGCCAGCAGTCTCCGGGGTTACGAGCAGTACGTC.

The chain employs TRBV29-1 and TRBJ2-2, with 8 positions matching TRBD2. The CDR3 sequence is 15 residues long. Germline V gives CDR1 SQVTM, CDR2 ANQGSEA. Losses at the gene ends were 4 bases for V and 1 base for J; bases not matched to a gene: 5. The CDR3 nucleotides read TGCAGCGTTGGGGTACTAGCGGAGAACACCGGGGAGCTGTTTTTT. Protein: CSVGVLAENTGELFF.

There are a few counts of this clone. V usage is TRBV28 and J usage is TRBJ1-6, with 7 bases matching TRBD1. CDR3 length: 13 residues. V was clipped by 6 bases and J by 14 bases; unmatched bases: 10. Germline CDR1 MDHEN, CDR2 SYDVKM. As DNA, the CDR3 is TGTGCCAGCAGCTCCCCAGGGGGTGATTCCCTCCACTTT. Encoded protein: CASSSPGGDSLHF.

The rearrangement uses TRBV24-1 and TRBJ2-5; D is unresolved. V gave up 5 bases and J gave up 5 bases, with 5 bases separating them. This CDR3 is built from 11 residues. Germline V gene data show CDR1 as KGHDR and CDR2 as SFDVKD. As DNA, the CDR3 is TGTGCCACCAGTGCCAGGGAGACCCAGTACTTC. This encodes CATSARETQYF.

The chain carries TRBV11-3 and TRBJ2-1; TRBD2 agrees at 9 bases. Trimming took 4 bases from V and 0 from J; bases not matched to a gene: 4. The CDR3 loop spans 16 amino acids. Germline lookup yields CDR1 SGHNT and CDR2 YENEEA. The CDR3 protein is CASSSYSGGSYNEQFF. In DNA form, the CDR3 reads TGTGCCAGCAGCTCCTATAGCGGGGGCTCCTACAATGAGCAGTTCTTC.

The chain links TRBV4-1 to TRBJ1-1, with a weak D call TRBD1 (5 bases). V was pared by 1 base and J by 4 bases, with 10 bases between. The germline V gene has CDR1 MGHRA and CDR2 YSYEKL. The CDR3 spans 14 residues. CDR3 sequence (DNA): TGCGCCAGCAGCCAAGCGGGGGGGGGCACTGAAGCTTTCTTT. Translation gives CASSQAGGGTEAFF.

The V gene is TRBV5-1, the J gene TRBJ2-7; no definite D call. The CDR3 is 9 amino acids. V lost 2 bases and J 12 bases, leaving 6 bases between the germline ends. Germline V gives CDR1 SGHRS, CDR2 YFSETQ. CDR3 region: CASSFDSYF. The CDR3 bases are TGCGCCAGCAGCTTCGACTCGTACTTC.

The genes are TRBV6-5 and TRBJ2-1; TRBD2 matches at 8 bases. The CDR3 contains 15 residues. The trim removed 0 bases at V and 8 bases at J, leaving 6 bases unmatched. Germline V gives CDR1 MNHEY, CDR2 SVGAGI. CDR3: CASSYSRGGIHEQFF. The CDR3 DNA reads TGTGCCAGCAGTTACTCCCGGGGGGGTATCCATGAGCAGTTCTTC.

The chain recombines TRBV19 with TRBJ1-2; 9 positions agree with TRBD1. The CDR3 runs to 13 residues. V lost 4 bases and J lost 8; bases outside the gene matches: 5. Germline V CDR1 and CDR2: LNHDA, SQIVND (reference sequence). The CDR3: CASSNPGQGGYTF. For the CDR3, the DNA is TGTGCCAGTAGTAACCCGGGACAGGGAGGCTACACCTTC.

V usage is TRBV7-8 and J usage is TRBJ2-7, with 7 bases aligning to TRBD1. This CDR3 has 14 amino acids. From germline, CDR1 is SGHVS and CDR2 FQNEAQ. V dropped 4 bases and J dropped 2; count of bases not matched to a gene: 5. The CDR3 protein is CASSSTGQTYEQYF. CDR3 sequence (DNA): TGTGCCAGCAGCTCGACGGGACAGACCTACGAGCAGTACTTC. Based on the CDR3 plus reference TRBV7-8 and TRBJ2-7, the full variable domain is GAGVSQSPRYKVAKRGQDVALRCDPISGHVSLFWYQQALGQGPEFLTYFQNEAQLDKSGLPSDRFFAERPEGSVSTLKIQRTQQEDSAVYLCASSSTGQTYEQYFGPGTRLTVT.

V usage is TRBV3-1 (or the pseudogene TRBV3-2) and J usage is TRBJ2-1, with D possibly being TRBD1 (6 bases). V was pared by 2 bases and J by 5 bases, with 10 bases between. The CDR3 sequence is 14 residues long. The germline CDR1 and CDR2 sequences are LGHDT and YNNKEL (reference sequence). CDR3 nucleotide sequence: TGTGCCAGCAGCCAAACCCGGGACAACAATGAGCAGTTCTTC. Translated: CASSQTRDNNEQFF.

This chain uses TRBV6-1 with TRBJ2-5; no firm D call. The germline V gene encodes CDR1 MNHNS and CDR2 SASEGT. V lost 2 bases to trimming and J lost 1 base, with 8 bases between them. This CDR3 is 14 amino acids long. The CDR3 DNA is TGTGCCAGCAGTGAATACGGGTCCCAAGAGACCCAGTACTTC. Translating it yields CASSEYGSQETQYF.

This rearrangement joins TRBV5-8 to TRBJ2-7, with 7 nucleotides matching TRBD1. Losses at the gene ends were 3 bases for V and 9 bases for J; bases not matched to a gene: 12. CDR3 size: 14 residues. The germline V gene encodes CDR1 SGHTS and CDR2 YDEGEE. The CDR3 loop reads CASSYRDSLRGQYV. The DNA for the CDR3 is TGTGCCAGCAGCTACCGGGACAGCCTACGAGGGCAGTACGTC.

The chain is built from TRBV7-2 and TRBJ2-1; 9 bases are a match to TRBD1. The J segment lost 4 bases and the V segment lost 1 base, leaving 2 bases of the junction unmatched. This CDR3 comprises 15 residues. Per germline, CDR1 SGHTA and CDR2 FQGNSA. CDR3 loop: CASSLGTGVYNEQFF. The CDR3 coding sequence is TGTGCCAGCAGCTTAGGGACAGGGGTTTACAATGAGCAGTTCTTC.

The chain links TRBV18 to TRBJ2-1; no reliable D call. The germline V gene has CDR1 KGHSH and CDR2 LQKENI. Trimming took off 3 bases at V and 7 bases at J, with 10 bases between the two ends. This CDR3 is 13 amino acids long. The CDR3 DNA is TGTGCCAGCTCACCGGGCCTTGGGAATGAGCAGTTCTTC. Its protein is CASSPGLGNEQFF.

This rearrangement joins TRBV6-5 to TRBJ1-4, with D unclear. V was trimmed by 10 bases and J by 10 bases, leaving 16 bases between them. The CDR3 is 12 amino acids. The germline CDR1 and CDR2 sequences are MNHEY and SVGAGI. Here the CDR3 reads CATGGPAGKLFF. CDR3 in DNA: TGTGCCACCGGCGGGCCGGCGGGAAAACTGTTTTTT.

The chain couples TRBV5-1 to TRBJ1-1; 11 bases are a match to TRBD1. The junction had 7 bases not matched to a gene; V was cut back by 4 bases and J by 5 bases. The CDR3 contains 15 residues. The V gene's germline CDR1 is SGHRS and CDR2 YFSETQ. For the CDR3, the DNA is TGCGCCAGCAGCGGGACAGGGGGGACGGATACTGAAGCTTTCTTT. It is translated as CASSGTGGTDTEAFF.

This chain's CDR3 is CASRTYKNTEAFF. The CDR3 DNA is TGTGCCAGTCGGACATACAAGAACACTGAAGCTTTCTTT. V gene TRBV19 combines with J gene TRBJ1-1, with TRBD1 as a possible D gene (5 bases). CDR1 and CDR2 (germline): LNHDA, SQIVND (reference sequence). Trimming shortened V by 8 bases and J by 1 base, and 11 bases separated the two germline ends. The CDR3 length is 13 residues.